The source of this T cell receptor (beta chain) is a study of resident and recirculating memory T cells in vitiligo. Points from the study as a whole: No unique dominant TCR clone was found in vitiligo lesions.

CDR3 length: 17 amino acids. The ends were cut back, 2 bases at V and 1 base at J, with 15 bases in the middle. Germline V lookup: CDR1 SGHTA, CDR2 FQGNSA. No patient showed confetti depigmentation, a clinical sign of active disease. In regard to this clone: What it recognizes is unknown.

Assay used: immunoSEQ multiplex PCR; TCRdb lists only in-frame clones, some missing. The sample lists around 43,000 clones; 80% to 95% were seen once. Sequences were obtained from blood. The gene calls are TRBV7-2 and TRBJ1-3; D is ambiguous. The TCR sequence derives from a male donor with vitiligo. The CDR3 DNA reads TGTGCCAGCAGCTTAAGTGGCGGCGCCTTTTCTGGAAACACCATATATTTT. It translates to CASSLSGGAFSGNTIYF. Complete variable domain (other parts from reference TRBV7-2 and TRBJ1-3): GAGVSQSPSNKVTEKGKDVELRCDPISGHTALYWYRQSLGQGLEFLIYFQGNSAPDKSGLPSDRFSAERTGGSVSTLTIQRTQQEDSAVYLCASSLSGGAFSGNTIYFGEGSWLTVV.